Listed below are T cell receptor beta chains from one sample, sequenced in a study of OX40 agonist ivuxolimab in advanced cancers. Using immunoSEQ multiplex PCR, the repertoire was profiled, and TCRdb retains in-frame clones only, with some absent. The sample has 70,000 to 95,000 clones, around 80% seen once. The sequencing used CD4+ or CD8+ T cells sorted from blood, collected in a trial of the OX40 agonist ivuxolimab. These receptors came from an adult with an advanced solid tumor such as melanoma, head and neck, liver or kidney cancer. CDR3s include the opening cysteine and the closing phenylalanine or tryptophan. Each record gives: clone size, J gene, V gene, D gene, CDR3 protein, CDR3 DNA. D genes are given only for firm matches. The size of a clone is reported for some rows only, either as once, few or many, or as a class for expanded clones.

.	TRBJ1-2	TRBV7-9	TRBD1	CASGQGSYGYTF	TGCGCCAGTGGACAGGGGTCCTATGGCTACACCTTC
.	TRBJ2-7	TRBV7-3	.	CASSFLGQGNEQYF	TGTGCCAGCAGCTTTCTAGGGCAGGGTAACGAGCAGTACTTC
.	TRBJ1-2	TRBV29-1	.	CSVDGRGATNYGYTF	TGCAGCGTTGATGGGAGGGGAGCGACTAACTATGGCTACACCTTC
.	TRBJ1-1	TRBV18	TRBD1	CASSPRQGSNTEAFF	TGTGCCAGCTCACCTCGACAGGGATCGAACACTGAAGCTTTCTTT
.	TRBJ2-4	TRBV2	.	CASGGGSAKNIQYF	TGTGCCAGCGGCGGAGGATCAGCCAAAAACATTCAGTACTTC
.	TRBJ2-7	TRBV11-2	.	CASSLAVTGTERYEQYF	TGTGCCAGCAGCTTAGCTGTTACCGGGACCGAGAGGTACGAGCAGTACTTC
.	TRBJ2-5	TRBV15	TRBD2	CATSRDSTRRGIETQYF	TGTGCCACCAGCAGAGATTCCACCAGGCGGGGGATTGAGACCCAGTACTTC
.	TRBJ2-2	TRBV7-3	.	CASSPDSLSTGELFF	TGTGCCAGCAGTCCCGACAGTTTGAGCACCGGGGAGCTGTTTTTT
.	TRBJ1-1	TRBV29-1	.	CSVRGGLNTEAFF	TGCAGCGTTAGAGGGGGGCTTAACACTGAAGCTTTCTTT
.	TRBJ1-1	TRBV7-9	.	CASSLRSLPAFF	TGTGCCAGCAGCTTGAGGAGCTTGCCAGCTTTCTTT
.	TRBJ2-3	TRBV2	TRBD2	CASTSGLAARATDTQYF	TGTGCCAGCACCTCGGGACTAGCGGCCCGAGCCACAGATACGCAGTATTTT
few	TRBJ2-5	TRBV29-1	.	CSVEGGPQETQYF	TGCAGCGTTGAAGGGGGGCCGCAAGAGACCCAGTACTTC
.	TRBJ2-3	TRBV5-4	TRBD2	CASMVAGGSTDTQYF	TGTGCCAGCATGGTAGCGGGAGGGAGCACAGATACGCAGTATTTT
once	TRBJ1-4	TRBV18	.	CASSPSGGEKLFF	TGTGCCAGCTCACCCTCCGGTGGTGAAAAACTGTTTTTT
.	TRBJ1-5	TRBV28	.	CASSFLGPEKQPQHF	TGTGCCAGCAGTTTTTTGGGTCCGGAGAAACAGCCCCAGCATTTT
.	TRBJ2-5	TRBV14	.	CASSQDLQETQYF	TGTGCCAGCAGCCAAGACTTACAAGAGACCCAGTACTTC
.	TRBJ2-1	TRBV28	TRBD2	CASSNIPGLAGHDNEQFF	TGTGCCAGCAGTAACATCCCGGGACTAGCGGGACACGACAATGAGCAGTTCTTC
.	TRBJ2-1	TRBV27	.	CASRLGLKGDEQFF	TGTGCCAGCAGACTTGGACTAAAGGGGGATGAGCAGTTCTTC
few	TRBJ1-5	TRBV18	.	CASSPGRVNQPQHF	TGTGCCAGCTCACCCGGGAGGGTGAATCAGCCCCAGCATTTT
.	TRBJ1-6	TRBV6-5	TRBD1	CASSGQGEFSPLHF	TGTGCCAGCAGCGGACAGGGGGAGTTTTCACCCCTCCACTTT
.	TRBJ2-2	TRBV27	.	CASSLSITGRIGELFF	TGTGCCAGCAGTTTATCGATCACAGGGAGGATCGGGGAGCTGTTTTTT
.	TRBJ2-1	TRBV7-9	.	CASSRRDSYNEQFF	TGTGCCAGCAGCCGACGGGATTCCTACAATGAGCAGTTCTTC
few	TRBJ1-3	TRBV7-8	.	CASSLQAEAFSGNTIYF	TGTGCCAGCAGCTTACAGGCAGAAGCCTTCTCTGGAAACACCATATATTTT
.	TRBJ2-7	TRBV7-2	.	CASSLVGRDYEQYF	TGTGCCAGCAGCTTAGTCGGCAGGGACTACGAGCAGTACTTC
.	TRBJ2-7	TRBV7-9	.	CASSSLGGAREQYF	TGTGCCAGCAGCTCCCTGGGGGGGGCGAGGGAGCAGTACTTC
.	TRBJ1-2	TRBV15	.	CATSSDSYYGYTF	TGTGCCACCAGCAGTGACAGCTACTATGGCTACACCTTC
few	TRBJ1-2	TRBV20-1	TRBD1	CSGTGEGGYTF	TGCAGTGGGACAGGAGAAGGGGGCTACACCTTC
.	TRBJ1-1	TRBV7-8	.	CASSSGGRNTEAFF	TGTGCCAGCAGCTCCGGCGGGCGGAACACTGAAGCTTTCTTT
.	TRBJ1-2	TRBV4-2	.	CASSHGDTNYGYTF	TGTGCCAGCAGCCACGGGGACACTAACTATGGCTACACCTTC
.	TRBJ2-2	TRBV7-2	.	CASSLANSYTGELFF	TGTGCCAGCAGCTTAGCAAATTCTTACACCGGGGAGCTGTTTTTT
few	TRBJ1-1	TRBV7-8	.	CASSFALDSGEAFF	TGTGCCAGCAGCTTCGCCTTGGACAGCGGGGAAGCTTTCTTT
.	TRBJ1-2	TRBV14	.	CASSRQGLGGYTF	TGTGCCAGCAGCCGCCAGGGGTTAGGTGGCTACACCTTC
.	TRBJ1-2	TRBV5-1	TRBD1	CASSLLPRGLANHGYTF	TGCGCCAGCAGCTTGCTTCCCAGGGGGCTAGCGAACCATGGCTACACCTTC
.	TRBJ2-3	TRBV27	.	CASSLSRTDTQYF	TGTGCCAGCAGTTTATCCCGCACAGATACGCAGTATTTT
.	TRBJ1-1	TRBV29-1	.	CSVDSAANTEAFF	TGCAGCGTGGATTCGGCTGCCAACACTGAAGCTTTCTTT